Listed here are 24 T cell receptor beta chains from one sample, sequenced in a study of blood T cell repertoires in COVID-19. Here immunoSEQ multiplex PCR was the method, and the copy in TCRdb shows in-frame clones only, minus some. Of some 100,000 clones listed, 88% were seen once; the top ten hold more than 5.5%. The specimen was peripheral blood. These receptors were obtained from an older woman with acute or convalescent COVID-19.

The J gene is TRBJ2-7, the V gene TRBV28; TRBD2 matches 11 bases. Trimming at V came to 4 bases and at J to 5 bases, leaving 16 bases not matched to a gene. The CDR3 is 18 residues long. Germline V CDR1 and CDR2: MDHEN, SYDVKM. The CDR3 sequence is CASSSPQGSGRAGHEQYF. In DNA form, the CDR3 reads TGTGCCAGCAGTTCTCCCCAGGGTAGCGGGAGGGCCGGCCACGAGCAGTACTTC.

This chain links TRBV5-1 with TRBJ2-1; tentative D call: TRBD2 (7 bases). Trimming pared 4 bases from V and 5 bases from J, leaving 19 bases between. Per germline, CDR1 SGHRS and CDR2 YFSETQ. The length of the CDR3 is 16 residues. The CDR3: CASSPMPSGQNNEQFF. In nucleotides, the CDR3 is TGCGCCAGCAGCCCGATGCCTAGCGGACAGAACAATGAGCAGTTCTTC.

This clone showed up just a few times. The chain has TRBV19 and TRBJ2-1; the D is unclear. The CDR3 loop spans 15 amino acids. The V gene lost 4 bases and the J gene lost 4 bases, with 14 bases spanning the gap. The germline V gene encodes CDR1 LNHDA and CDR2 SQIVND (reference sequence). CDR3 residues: CASSKERARYNEQFF. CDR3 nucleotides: TGTGCCAGTAGTAAGGAGCGAGCGAGGTACAATGAGCAGTTCTTC.

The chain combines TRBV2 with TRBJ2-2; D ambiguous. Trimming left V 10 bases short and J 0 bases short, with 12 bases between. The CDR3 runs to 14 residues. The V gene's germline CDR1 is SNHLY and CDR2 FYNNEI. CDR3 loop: CATSLEANTGELFF. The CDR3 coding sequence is TGTGCCACCTCCCTCGAGGCGAACACCGGGGAGCTGTTTTTT. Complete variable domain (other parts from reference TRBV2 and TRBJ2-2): EPEVTQTPSHQVTQMGQEVILRCVPISNHLYFYWYRQILGQKVEFLVSFYNNEISEKSEIFDDQFSVERPDGSNFTLKIRSTKLEDSAMYFCATSLEANTGELFFGEGSRLTVL.

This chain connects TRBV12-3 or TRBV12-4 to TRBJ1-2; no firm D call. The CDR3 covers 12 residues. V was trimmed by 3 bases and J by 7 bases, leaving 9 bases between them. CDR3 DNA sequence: TGTGCCAGCAGTTTTCGGGTTAGTGGCTACACCTTC. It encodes CASSFRVSGYTF.

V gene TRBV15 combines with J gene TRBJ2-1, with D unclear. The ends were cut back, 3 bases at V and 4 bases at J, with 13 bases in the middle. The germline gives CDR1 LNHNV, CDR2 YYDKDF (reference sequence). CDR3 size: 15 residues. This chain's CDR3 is CATSSRLKIYNEQFF. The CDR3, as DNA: TGTGCCACCAGCAGTCGACTTAAGATTTACAATGAGCAGTTCTTC.

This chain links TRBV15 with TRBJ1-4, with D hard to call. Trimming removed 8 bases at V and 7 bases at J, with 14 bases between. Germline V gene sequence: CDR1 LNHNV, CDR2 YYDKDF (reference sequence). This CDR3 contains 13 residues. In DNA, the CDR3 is TGTGCCACCTCCGTCGGGGTTGTTGAAAAACTGTTTTTT. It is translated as CATSVGVVEKLFF.

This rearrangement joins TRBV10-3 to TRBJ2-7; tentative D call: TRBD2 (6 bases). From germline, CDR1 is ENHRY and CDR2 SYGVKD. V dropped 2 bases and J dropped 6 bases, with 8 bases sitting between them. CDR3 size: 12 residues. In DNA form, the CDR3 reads TGTGCCATCAGTGAGGGAGGGCCCGAGCAGTACGTC. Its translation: CAISEGGPEQYV.

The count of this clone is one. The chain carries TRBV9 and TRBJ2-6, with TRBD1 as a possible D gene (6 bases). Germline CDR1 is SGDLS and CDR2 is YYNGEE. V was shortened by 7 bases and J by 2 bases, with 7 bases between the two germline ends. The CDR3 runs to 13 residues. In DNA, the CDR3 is TGTGCCAGCGGGGGCCCTGGGGCCAACGTCCTGACTTTC. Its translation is CASGGPGANVLTF.

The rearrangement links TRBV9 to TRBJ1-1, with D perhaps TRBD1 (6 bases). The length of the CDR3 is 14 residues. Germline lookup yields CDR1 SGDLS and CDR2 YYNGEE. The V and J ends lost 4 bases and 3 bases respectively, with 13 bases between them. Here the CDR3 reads CASSPPGVHTEAFF. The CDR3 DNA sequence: TGTGCCAGCAGCCCCCCAGGGGTTCACACTGAAGCTTTCTTT.

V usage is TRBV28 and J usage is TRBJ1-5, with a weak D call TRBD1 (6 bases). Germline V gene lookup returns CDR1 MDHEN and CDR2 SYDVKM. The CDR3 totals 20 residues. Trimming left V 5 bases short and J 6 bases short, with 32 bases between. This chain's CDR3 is CASSPRQGRSGSLFGQPQHF. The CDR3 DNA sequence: TGTGCCAGCAGTCCAAGGCAGGGGCGAAGTGGTAGCTTGTTTGGTCAGCCCCAGCATTTT.

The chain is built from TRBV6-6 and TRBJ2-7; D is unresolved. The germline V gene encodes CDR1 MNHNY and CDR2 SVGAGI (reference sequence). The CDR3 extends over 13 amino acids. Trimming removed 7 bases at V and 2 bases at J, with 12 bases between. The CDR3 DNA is TGTGCCAGCACCCCGCGAGAAACCTACGAGCAGTACTTC. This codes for CASTPRETYEQYF.

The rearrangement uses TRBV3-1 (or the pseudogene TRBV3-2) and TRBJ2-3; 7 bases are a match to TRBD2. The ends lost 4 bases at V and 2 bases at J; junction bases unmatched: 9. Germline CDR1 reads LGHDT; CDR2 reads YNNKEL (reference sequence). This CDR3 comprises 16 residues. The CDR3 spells CASSLRAGTHTDTQYF. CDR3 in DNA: TGTGCCAGCAGCCTCAGAGCGGGGACTCACACAGATACGCAGTATTTT.

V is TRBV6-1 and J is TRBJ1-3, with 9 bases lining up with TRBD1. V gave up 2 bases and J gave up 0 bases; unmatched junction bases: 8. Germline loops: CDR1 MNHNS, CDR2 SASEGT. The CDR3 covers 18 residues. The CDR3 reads CASSENLGTGTSGNTIYF. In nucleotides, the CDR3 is TGTGCCAGCAGTGAAAATTTGGGGACAGGGACCTCTGGAAACACCATATATTTT.

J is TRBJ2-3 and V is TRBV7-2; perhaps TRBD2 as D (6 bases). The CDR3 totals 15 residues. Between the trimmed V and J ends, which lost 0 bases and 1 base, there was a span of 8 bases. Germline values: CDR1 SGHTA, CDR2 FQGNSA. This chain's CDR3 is CASSLASSGTDTQYF. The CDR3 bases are TGTGCCAGCAGCTTAGCGTCTAGCGGCACAGATACGCAGTATTTT.

The CDR3 spells CASSSSGRRTGELFF. The CDR3 bases are TGTGCCAGCAGCTCTAGCGGGAGGAGGACCGGGGAGCTGTTTTTT. V is TRBV5-4 and J is TRBJ2-2; 11 bases fit TRBD2. The J segment lost 5 bases and the V segment lost 3 bases, leaving 3 bases of the junction unmatched. The CDR3 sequence is 15 residues long. The germline V gene has CDR1 SGHNT and CDR2 YYREEE (reference sequence).

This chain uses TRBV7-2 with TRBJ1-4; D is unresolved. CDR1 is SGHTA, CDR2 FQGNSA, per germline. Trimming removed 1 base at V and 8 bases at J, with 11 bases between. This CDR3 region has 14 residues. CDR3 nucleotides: TGTGCCAGCAGCTTAGACACAAGAGGCGAAAAACTGTTTTTT. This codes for CASSLDTRGEKLFF. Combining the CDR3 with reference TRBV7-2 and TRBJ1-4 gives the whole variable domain GAGVSQSPSNKVTEKGKDVELRCDPISGHTALYWYRQSLGQGLEFLIYFQGNSAPDKSGLPSDRFSAERTGGSVSTLTIQRTQQEDSAVYLCASSLDTRGEKLFFGSGTQLSVL.

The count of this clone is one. CDR3 in amino acids: CASSLVVNYGYTF. The DNA for the CDR3 is TGTGCCAGCAGCTTGGTAGTAAACTATGGCTACACCTTC. The chain couples TRBV5-8 to TRBJ1-2; D is ambiguous. The CDR3 totals 13 residues. V was cut by 0 bases and J by 2 bases, with 5 bases left in between. The germline CDR1 and CDR2 sequences are SGHTS and YDEGEE.

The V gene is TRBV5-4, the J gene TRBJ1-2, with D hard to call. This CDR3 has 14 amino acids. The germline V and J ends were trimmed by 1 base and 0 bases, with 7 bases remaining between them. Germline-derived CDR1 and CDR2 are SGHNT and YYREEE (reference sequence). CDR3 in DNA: TGTGCCAGCAGCTTGACTAGAGCTAACTATGGCTACACCTTC. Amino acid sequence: CASSLTRANYGYTF.

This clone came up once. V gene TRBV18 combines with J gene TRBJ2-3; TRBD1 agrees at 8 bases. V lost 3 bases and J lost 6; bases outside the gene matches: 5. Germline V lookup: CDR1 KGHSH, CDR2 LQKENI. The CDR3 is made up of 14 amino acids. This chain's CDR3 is CASSPAQGADTQYF. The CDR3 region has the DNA TGTGCCAGCTCACCGGCCCAGGGGGCGGATACGCAGTATTTT.

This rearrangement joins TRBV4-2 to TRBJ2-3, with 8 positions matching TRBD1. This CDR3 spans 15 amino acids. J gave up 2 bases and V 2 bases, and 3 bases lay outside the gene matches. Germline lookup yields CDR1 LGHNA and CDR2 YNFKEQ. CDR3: CASSQTGGVTDTQYF. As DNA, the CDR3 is TGTGCCAGCAGCCAAACAGGGGGAGTCACAGATACGCAGTATTTT.

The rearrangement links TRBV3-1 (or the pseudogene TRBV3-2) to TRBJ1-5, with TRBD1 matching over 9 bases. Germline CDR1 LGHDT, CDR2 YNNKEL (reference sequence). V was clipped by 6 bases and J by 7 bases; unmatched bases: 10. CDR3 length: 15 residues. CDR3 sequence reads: CASSLRTGGSQPQHF. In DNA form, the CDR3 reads TGTGCCAGCAGTCTACGCACAGGGGGCAGCCAGCCCCAGCATTTT.

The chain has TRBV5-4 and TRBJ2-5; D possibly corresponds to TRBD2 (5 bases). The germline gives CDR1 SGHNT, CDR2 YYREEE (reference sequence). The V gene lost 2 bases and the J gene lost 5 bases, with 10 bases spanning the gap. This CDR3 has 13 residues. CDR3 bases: TGTGCCAGCAGCTTTTCCGGGGAGGAGACCCAGTACTTC. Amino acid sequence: CASSFSGEETQYF.

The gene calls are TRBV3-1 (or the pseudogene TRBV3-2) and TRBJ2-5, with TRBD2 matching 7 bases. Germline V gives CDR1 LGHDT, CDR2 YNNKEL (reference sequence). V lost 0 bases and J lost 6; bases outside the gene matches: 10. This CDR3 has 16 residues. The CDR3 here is CASSQEGRLAHKTQYF. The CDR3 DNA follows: TGTGCCAGCAGCCAAGAGGGGAGACTAGCCCATAAGACCCAGTACTTC.